The T cell receptor beta chain described here comes from a study of T cell repertoires in cytomegalovirus infection. Overall study: In public TCR beta signatures, there were indications of both CMV infection and matching HLA type. Points from the study as a whole: Cumulated frequencies of public TCR beta families served to identify carriers of CMV plus the relevant HLA. Dominating the ex vivo response were HLA-C-restricted CMV-specific TCR beta clonotypes.

This clonotype was observed a few times. Its specificity is not known. TCRdb processed the reads anew with MiXCR; each CDR3 protein has one entry. This sample carries 250,000 to 300,000 distinct CDR3 sequences, more than 15% of them seen once, and the ten largest clones take roughly 50%. Germline V gene sequence: CDR1 SGHVT, CDR2 SQSDAQ. This CDR3 contains 18 residues. V was pared by 2 bases and J by 6 bases, with 24 bases between. The source material was CD8+ T cells from PBMCs. This chain uses TRBV7-4 with TRBJ2-3; D not certain. The sequence was collected from a human donor in good health (CMV status not recorded). Some clones in this sample may be carry-over from other donors' samples. This CDR3 is CASSLTKGVIASRDTQYF. The CDR3 DNA sequence: TGTGCCAGCAGCTTAACCAAAGGAGTTATTGCCAGCAGGGATACGCAGTATTTT.